The 17 T cell receptor beta chains reported below all come from one sample, sequenced in a study of CD8 T cells in ankylosing spondylitis. TCRdb reprocessed the 5' RACE reads via MiXCR and lists one record per CDR3 protein. Here the sample spans 120,000 or so distinct CDR3 sequences, roughly 13% being singletons. The sequencing input was blood, either unsorted or a sorted T cell fraction (not recorded which). Source of these receptors: a female donor with ankylosing spondylitis or in good health (not recorded which).

This clonotype was seen a handful of times. J is TRBJ2-7 and V is TRBV7-2; TRBD1 might be the D (5 bases). Per germline, CDR1 SGHTA and CDR2 FQGNSA. The V end was cut by 6 bases, the J end by 3 bases, with 6 bases between. The CDR3 length is 11 residues. CDR3 in amino acids: CASRTDYEQYF. The CDR3 region has the DNA TGTGCCAGCAGGACAGACTACGAGCAGTACTTC. The entire variable domain, with the rest obtained from reference TRBV7-2 and TRBJ2-7, is as follows: GAGVSQSPSNKVTEKGKDVELRCDPISGHTALYWYRQSLGQGLEFLIYFQGNSAPDKSGLPSDRFSAERTGGSVSTLTIQRTQQEDSAVYLCASRTDYEQYFGPGTRLTVT.

The V call is TRBV6-4, the J call TRBJ1-1, with D possibly being TRBD1 (6 bases). The germline V gene encodes CDR1 MRHNA and CDR2 SNTAGT. The CDR3 has 15 amino acids. V was cut by 5 bases and J by 5 bases, with 18 bases left in between. The CDR3 coding sequence is TGTGCCAGCAGTCGGGAGTCGACAGGTCGGACTGAAGCTTTCTTT. Residues: CASSRESTGRTEAFF.

This clonotype was detected ten times or more. This chain links TRBV3-1 with TRBJ2-1; perhaps TRBD1 as D (6 bases). V was trimmed by 1 base and J by 7 bases, leaving 11 bases between them. CDR1 and CDR2 from the germline V gene are LGHDT and YNNKEL (reference sequence). The CDR3 sequence is 14 residues long. The CDR3 reads CASSQGGLRNEQFF. CDR3 in DNA: TGTGCCAGCAGCCAAGGGGGGCTAAGGAATGAGCAGTTCTTC.

In this sample, this clonotype turned up a few times. The CDR3 reads CASRTSGDNRAQYF. Written as DNA, the CDR3 is TGTGCCAGCAGAACTAGCGGAGACAATCGTGCCCAGTACTTC. The chain is built from TRBV27 and TRBJ2-5, with TRBD2 identical over 8 bases. This CDR3 is built from 14 residues. Germline V gene sequence: CDR1 MNHEY, CDR2 SMNVEV (reference sequence). Trimming cost V 6 bases and J 9 bases; bases outside gene matches: 12.

This clonotype showed up just a few times. This chain links TRBV5-1 with TRBJ2-3; D is undetermined. The CDR3 runs 16 residues. Germline CDR1 and CDR2: SGHRS and YFSETQ. V was clipped by 4 bases and J by 4 bases, with 19 bases between them. This CDR3 is CASSINLRALADTQYF. The CDR3 DNA reads TGCGCCAGCAGCATAAACCTCCGGGCGTTGGCAGATACGCAGTATTTT. Full variable domain (missing parts from reference TRBV5-1 and TRBJ2-3): KAGVTQTPRYLIKTRGQQVTLSCSPISGHRSVSWYQQTPGQGLQFLFEYFSETQRNKGNFPGRFSGRQFSNSRSEMNVSTLELGDSALYLCASSINLRALADTQYFGPGTRLTVL.

This clonotype was counted at least ten times. The J gene is TRBJ2-7, the V gene TRBV5-5; 8 bases map to TRBD2. Germline CDR1 and CDR2: SGHKS and YYEKEE (reference sequence). V lost 1 base to trimming and J lost 2 bases; unmatched junction nucleotides: 14. This CDR3 spans 18 amino acids. CDR3 sequence reads: CASSLSNLGGGPTYEQYF. CDR3 nucleotide sequence: TGTGCCAGCAGCTTGAGCAACTTGGGCGGGGGGCCAACCTACGAGCAGTACTTC.

In its sample, this clonotype was seen once. A read error may be the cause here, since a much bigger clone is one base away. The rearrangement joins TRBV10-3 to TRBJ1-5; D gene ambiguous. Germline CDR1 ENHRY, CDR2 SYGVKD. The V and J ends lost 10 bases and 3 bases respectively, with 10 bases between them. The CDR3 extends over 12 amino acids. The CDR3, as DNA: TGTGCCAAACCCCGATCCAATCAGCCCCAGCATTTT. Its protein product is CAKPRSNQPQHF.

The table lists this clonotype with a few counts. The rearrangement links TRBV3-1 to TRBJ2-7; D possibly corresponds to TRBD2 (5 bases). This CDR3 is 16 amino acids long. Deletions cut 4 bases from V and 2 bases from J, with 18 bases between. In germline, CDR1 is LGHDT, CDR2 YNNKEL (reference sequence). In nucleotides, the CDR3 is TGTGCCAGCAGCCCACGGAGCGGTATAAATACCTACGAGCAGTACTTC. Translated, it gives CASSPRSGINTYEQYF.

This clonotype has only a few counts. This rearrangement joins TRBV7-6 to TRBJ2-1; D not certain. Germline V lookup: CDR1 SGHVS, CDR2 FNYEAQ. The V and J ends lost 4 bases and 9 bases respectively, with 13 bases between them. The CDR3 loop spans 13 amino acids. The CDR3 sequence is CASSSETFGEQFF. The CDR3 DNA is TGTGCCAGCAGCTCTGAAACGTTCGGTGAGCAGTTCTTC.

This clonotype appeared many times. The DNA for the CDR3 is TGCAGTGCTAGAGGATTAGCGGGTCTATACGAGCAGTACTTC. Translating it yields CSARGLAGLYEQYF. The rearrangement links TRBV20-1 to TRBJ2-7; 7 nucleotides match TRBD2. From germline, CDR1 is DFQATT and CDR2 SNEGSKA (reference sequence). The CDR3 runs to 14 residues. Losses at the gene ends were 1 base for V and 4 bases for J; bases not matched to a gene: 7.

The chain couples TRBV28 to TRBJ1-5; perhaps TRBD1 as D (5 bases). Trimming took off 2 bases at V and 9 bases at J, with 8 bases between the two ends. CDR1 and CDR2 (germline): MDHEN, SYDVKM. The CDR3 length is 12 residues. The CDR3 nucleotides are TGTGCCAGCAGTTTACAGGGCGGGCCCCAGCATTTT. This translates into CASSLQGGPQHF.

Ten or more counts support this clonotype. The chain couples TRBV4-1 to TRBJ1-4; 9 bases align to TRBD1. The CDR3 runs 11 residues. Per germline, CDR1 MGHRA and CDR2 YSYEKL. V gave up 4 bases and J gave up 14 bases; unmatched junction bases: 2. The CDR3 here is CASSRGQGLFF. Here the CDR3 DNA reads TGCGCCAGCAGCCGAGGACAGGGGCTGTTTTTT.

The chain joins TRBV7-9 to TRBJ1-2; no firm D call. V was cut by 2 bases and J by 3 bases, with 7 bases left in between. Germline V gene lookup returns CDR1 SEHNR and CDR2 FQNEAQ (reference sequence). The CDR3 spans 13 residues. CDR3 DNA: TGTGCCAGCAGCTTAAGTCTAGACTATGGCTACACCTTC. Its translation: CASSLSLDYGYTF. Full variable domain (remainder filled in from reference TRBV7-9 and TRBJ1-2): DTGVSQNPRHKITKRGQNVTFRCDPISEHNRLYWYRQTLGQGPEFLTYFQNEAQLEKSRLLSDRFSAERPKGSFSTLEIQRTEQGDSAMYLCASSLSLDYGYTFGSGTRLTVV.

The chain employs TRBV5-1 and TRBJ2-3; possible D gene TRBD1, 6 bases. Germline V lookup: CDR1 SGHRS, CDR2 YFSETQ. The CDR3 length is 14 residues. V lost 0 bases and J lost 5, with 10 bases in between. The CDR3 bases are TGCGCCAGCAGCTTGGACAGGGTGATAGATACGCAGTATTTT. Residues: CASSLDRVIDTQYF.

The chain links TRBV5-1 to TRBJ2-2; 11 bases map to TRBD2. The CDR3 has 13 amino acids. Germline-derived CDR1 and CDR2 are SGHRS and YFSETQ. The J segment lost 4 bases and the V segment lost 7 bases, leaving 0 bases of the junction unmatched. The CDR3 region is CASGTSGTGELFF. DNA for the CDR3: TGCGCCAGCGGGACTAGCGGCACCGGGGAGCTGTTTTTT.

The rearrangement uses TRBV7-9 and TRBJ2-1; tentative D call: TRBD2 (5 bases). This CDR3 has 14 amino acids. Trimming shortened V by 0 bases and J by 4 bases, and 7 bases separated the two germline ends. Germline V gene sequence: CDR1 SEHNR, CDR2 FQNEAQ (reference sequence). The CDR3 coding sequence is TGTGCCAGCAGCTTAGCGGAGGCGTACAATGAGCAGTTCTTC. This sequence encodes CASSLAEAYNEQFF.

The table lists this clonotype with many counts. The CDR3 reads CASSLDGTVNEKLFF. The DNA of the CDR3 is TGCGCCAGCAGCTTGGATGGGACGGTTAATGAAAAACTGTTTTTT. J is TRBJ1-4 and V is TRBV5-1; D possibly corresponds to TRBD1 (5 bases). The CDR3 contains 15 residues. Trimming left V 0 bases short and J 4 bases short, with 10 bases between. Germline V gene sequence: CDR1 SGHRS, CDR2 YFSETQ. Full variable domain (remainder filled in from reference TRBV5-1 and TRBJ1-4): KAGVTQTPRYLIKTRGQQVTLSCSPISGHRSVSWYQQTPGQGLQFLFEYFSETQRNKGNFPGRFSGRQFSNSRSEMNVSTLELGDSALYLCASSLDGTVNEKLFFGSGTQLSVL.